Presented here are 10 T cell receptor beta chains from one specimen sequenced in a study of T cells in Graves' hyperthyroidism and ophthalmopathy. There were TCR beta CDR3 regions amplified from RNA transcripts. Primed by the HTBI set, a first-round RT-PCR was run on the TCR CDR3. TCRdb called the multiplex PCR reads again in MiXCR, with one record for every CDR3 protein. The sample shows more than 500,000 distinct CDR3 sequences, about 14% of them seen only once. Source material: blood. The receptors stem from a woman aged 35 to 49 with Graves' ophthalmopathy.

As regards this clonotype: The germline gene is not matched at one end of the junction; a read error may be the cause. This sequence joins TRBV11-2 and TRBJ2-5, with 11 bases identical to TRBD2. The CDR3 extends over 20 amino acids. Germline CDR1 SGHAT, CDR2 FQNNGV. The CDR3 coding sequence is TGTGCCGGCAGCTTAGATGCCTTTGGGACTAGCGGATATCTGGGGGAGACCCAGTACTTC. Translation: CAGSLDAFGTSGYLGETQYF.

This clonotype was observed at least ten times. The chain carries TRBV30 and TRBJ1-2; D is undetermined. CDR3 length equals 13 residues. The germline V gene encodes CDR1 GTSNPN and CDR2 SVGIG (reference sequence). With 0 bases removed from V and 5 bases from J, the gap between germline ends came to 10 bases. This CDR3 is CAWSVAGQYGYTF. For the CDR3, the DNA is TGTGCCTGGAGTGTCGCAGGCCAATATGGCTACACCTTC.

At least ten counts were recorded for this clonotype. CDR3 in amino acids: CASSEAHSGGGYTF. As DNA, the CDR3 is TGTGCCAGCAGTGAAGCGCATAGTGGCGGCGGCTACACCTTC. The chain couples TRBV6-1 to TRBJ1-2; D gene ambiguous. There are 14 residues in the CDR3. The germline V gene encodes CDR1 MNHNS and CDR2 SASEGT. V gave up 0 bases and J gave up 8 bases, with 13 bases separating them.

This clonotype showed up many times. DNA for the CDR3: TGCAGTGCTGAGGAACTAGCGGGAGACAATGAGCAGTTCTTC. Its translation is CSAEELAGDNEQFF. The V gene is TRBV20-1, the J gene TRBJ2-1, with 11 bases that match TRBD2. Germline CDR1 and CDR2: DFQATT and SNEGSKA (reference sequence). The CDR3 is 14 residues long. V lost 5 bases and J lost 5; bases outside the gene matches: 5.

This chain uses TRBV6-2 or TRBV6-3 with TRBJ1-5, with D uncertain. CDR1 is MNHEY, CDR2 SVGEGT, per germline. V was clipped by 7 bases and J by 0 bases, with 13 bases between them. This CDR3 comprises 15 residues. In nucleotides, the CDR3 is TGTGCCAGCACCTCACCAACCTATAGCAATCAGCCCCAGCATTTT. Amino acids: CASTSPTYSNQPQHF.

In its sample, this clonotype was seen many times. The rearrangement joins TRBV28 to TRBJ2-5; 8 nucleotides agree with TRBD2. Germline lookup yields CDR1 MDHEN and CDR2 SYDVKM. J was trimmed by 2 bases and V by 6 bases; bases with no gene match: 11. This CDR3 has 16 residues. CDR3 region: CASRPAGGVVQETQYF. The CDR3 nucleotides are TGTGCCAGCAGACCGGCGGGGGGAGTGGTGCAAGAGACCCAGTACTTC. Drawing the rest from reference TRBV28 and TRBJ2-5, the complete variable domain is DVKVTQSSRYLVKRTGEKVFLECVQDMDHENMFWYRQDPGLGLRLIYFSYDVKMKEKGDIPEGYSVSREKKERFSLILESASTNQTSMYLCASRPAGGVVQETQYFGPGTRLLVL.

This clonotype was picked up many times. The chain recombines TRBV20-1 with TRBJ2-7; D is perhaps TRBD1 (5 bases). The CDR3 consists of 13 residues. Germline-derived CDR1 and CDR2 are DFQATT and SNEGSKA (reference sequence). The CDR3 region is CSPRQLQSYEQYF. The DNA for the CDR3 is TGCAGCCCGAGACAGCTTCAATCCTACGAGCAGTACTTC.

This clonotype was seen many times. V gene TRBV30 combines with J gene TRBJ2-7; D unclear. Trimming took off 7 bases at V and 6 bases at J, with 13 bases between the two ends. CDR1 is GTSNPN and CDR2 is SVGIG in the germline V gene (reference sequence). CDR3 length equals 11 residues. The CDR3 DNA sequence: TGTGCCTCCCGGGCCGGGCGCGAGCAGTACTTC. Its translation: CASRAGREQYF.

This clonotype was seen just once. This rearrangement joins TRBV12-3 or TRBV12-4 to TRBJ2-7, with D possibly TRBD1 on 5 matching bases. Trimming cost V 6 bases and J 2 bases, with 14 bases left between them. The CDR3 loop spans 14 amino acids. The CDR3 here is CASSYTDSTYEQYF. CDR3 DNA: TGTGCCAGCAGCTACACCGACAGCACCTACGAGCAGTACTTC.

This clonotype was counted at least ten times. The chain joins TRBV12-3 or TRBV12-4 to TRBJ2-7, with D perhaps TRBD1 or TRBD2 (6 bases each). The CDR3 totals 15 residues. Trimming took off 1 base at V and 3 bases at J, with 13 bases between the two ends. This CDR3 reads CASSLELGGLYEQYF. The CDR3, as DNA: TGTGCCAGCAGTTTAGAATTAGGGGGGCTCTACGAGCAGTACTTC.